This T cell receptor (beta chain) was retrieved from a study of cytomegalovirus exposure and HLA in healthy donors. This CDR3 is built from 13 residues. CDR1 is SGHVS, CDR2 FNYEAQ, per germline. With V trimmed by 2 bases and J by 7 bases, 5 bases remained unmatched. The PCR used 60 Vbeta and 13 Jbeta primers. TCRdb keeps only in-frame clones here, not all; method: immunoSEQ multiplex PCR. The profile covers about 140,000 clones, with about 61% appearing a single time and 1.8% taken by the ten largest. With regard to this clone: No antigen is known for it.

Broader study findings: Rare TCR sequences dominated, though some public TCRs recurred in many donors.

Sequenced material: PBMCs. This sequence was found in a male donor in good health and CMV-seronegative. The rearrangement uses TRBV7-6 and TRBJ2-7; 7 bases match TRBD2. The CDR3 is CASSLSAGGEQYF. CDR3 coding DNA: TGTGCCAGCAGCTTATCGGCCGGGGGGGAGCAGTACTTC.